Here is one T cell receptor beta chain with its context. Its specificity is unknown. The data stem from a study of cytotoxic CD8 clonotypes in ibrutinib-treated CLL. The overall study: A median around 12 months of treatment, range 6 to 36, preceded the collection of response samples.

General study results and limits: The study found baseline clonality above age-matched healthy donors, tracking circulating CD8+ T-cell counts. Increased clonality at ibrutinib response gave way to a return toward baseline at progression.

This CDR3 spans 14 amino acids. Trimming took off 4 bases at V and 1 base at J, with 10 bases between the two ends. CDR1 and CDR2 from the germline V gene are SNHLY and FYNNEI. Measured with immunoSEQ multiplex PCR; TCRdb has only the in-frame clones, and not every one. The table has about 270,000 clones, less than 85% seen once. The chain joins TRBV2 to TRBJ1-1; D may be TRBD1 (5 bases). The sequence was obtained from a human donor with chronic lymphocytic leukemia. This material consisted of PBMCs, taken at disease progression, from a patient treated with ibrutinib. CDR3 region: CASSGGTPNTEAFF. CDR3 in DNA: TGTGCCAGCAGTGGGGGGACCCCGAACACTGAAGCTTTCTTT.